This paragraph covers one T cell receptor beta chain sequence. The antigen is undetermined. Germline CDR1 and CDR2: LNHNV and YYDKDF (reference sequence). Trimming removed 0 bases from V and 1 base from J, with 15 bases in between. The CDR3 runs to 17 residues. The data were obtained in a study of cytomegalovirus exposure and HLA in healthy donors. Study-wide results and caveats: In vitro data verified three CMV-associated chains as specific for CMV antigens. Reportedly, cytomegalovirus status was diagnosed with high sensitivity and specificity. Most sequenced TCRs were rare (though some public TCRs occurred in many donors).

Assay used: immunoSEQ multiplex PCR; TCRdb lists only in-frame clones, some missing. The sample yields about 44,000 clones, approximately 94% seen once. The sample taken for sequencing was PBMCs. The receptor was derived from a woman aged 18-29 years in good health and CMV-seronegative. The chain carries TRBV15 and TRBJ2-5, with D maybe TRBD1 (5 bases). CDR3 nucleotides: TGTGCCACCAGCAGAGATAGGGGAATAGGCCCCCAAGAGACCCAGTACTTC. The encoded protein is CATSRDRGIGPQETQYF.